This T cell receptor beta chain was recorded in a study of T-cell reconstitution after alpha-beta-depleted transplantation in children. The TCRbeta library incorporated unique molecular identifiers. Each CDR3 protein is one row after TCRdb ran MiXCR on the PCR reads. The data hold around 500,000 distinct CDR3 sequences, with under 15% observed a single time. The CDR3 extends over 22 amino acids. Germline V gene sequence: CDR1 SGHNT, CDR2 YYREEE (reference sequence). The junction had 19 bases not matched to a gene; V was cut back by 0 bases and J by 0 bases. Specimen: PBMCs from the stem cell graft donor, collected from the stem cell graft. The clonotype was recovered from a human donor who donated a stem cell graft to a child with combined immunodeficiency. The V gene is TRBV5-4, the J gene TRBJ2-3, with TRBD2 identical over 10 bases. In DNA, the CDR3 is TGTGCCAGCAGCTTGGGGTTGCCGTCGGGGCTAGCGGGAGTCTCTAGCACAGATACGCAGTATTTT. Translated: CASSLGLPSGLAGVSSTDTQYF.